One sample yielded the 26 T cell receptor beta chains listed below, sequenced in a study of PD-1 blockade in classical Hodgkin lymphoma (dated by TCRdb to the early 2020s). The meaning of the sample's time point label: cycle 1 day 1 (C1D1), immediately before nivolumab initiation. Every trial patient had relapsed after autologous stem cell transplantation, and cohorts A, B and C differed in prior brentuximab vedotin exposure. Library preparation was by the immunoSEQ multiplex PCR assay. TCRdb stores this immuneACCESS table with in-frame sequences only. Part of the clones is absent; in the studies checked, under half of the shortfall reflects unresolved V genes, and no reason is known for the rest. The sample table records 13,000 to 15,000 clones; roughly 82% of these occur just once. The ten largest clonotypes hold approximately 4% of the sample. The specimen comprised peripheral blood mononuclear cells (PBMCs), sampled at baseline. These receptors were collected from a human donor with classical Hodgkin lymphoma.

V and J are TRBV7-9 and TRBJ1-5; D possibly corresponds to TRBD1 (5 bases). The CDR3 sequence is 14 residues long. CDR1 is SEHNR and CDR2 is FQNEAQ in the germline V gene (reference sequence). V lost 1 base and J lost 5, with 9 bases in between. DNA for the CDR3: TGTGCCAGCAGCTTAGAGGAGGGGCATCAGCCCCAGCATTTT. Its translation: CASSLEEGHQPQHF.

The chain uses TRBV4-2 and TRBJ2-1; perhaps TRBD1 as D (6 bases). Germline V gene data show CDR1 as LGHNA and CDR2 as YNFKEQ. V lost 0 bases to trimming and J lost 0 bases, with 9 bases between them. This CDR3 contains 16 residues. The CDR3 sequence: CASSQDQGSSYNEQFF. The CDR3 region has the DNA TGTGCCAGCAGCCAAGATCAGGGGAGCTCCTACAATGAGCAGTTCTTC.

The V call is TRBV28, the J call TRBJ2-2, with D tentatively TRBD1 or TRBD2 (5 bases each). Trimming pared 8 bases from V and 0 bases from J, leaving 7 bases between. CDR1 and CDR2 (germline): MDHEN, SYDVKM. There are 13 residues in the CDR3. The CDR3 loop is CASEGTNTGELFF. DNA of the CDR3: TGTGCCAGCGAGGGGACGAACACCGGGGAGCTGTTTTTT. The complete variable domain, with remaining parts taken from reference TRBV28 and TRBJ2-2, reads DVKVTQSSRYLVKRTGEKVFLECVQDMDHENMFWYRQDPGLGLRLIYFSYDVKMKEKGDIPEGYSVSREKKERFSLILESASTNQTSMYLCASEGTNTGELFFGEGSRLTVL.

The genes are TRBV5-5 and TRBJ2-7; possibly TRBD2 for D (6 bases). This CDR3 is 16 amino acids long. Trimming cost V 1 base and J 2 bases, with 16 bases left between them. CDR1 is SGHKS and CDR2 is YYEKEE in the germline V gene (reference sequence). The CDR3 coding sequence is TGTGCCAGCAGCTTGCACGAGGGACTCCTTGCCTACGAGCAGTACTTC. Amino acids: CASSLHEGLLAYEQYF. The full variable domain, its missing parts supplied by reference TRBV5-5 and TRBJ2-7, is DAGVTQSPTHLIKTRGQQVTLRCSPISGHKSVSWYQQVLGQGPQFIFQYYEKEERGRGNFPDRFSARQFPNYSSELNVNALLLGDSALYLCASSLHEGLLAYEQYFGPGTRLTVT.

This chain joins TRBV28 and TRBJ2-3, with D possibly called TRBD1 or TRBD2 (6 bases each). This CDR3 contains 15 residues. Trimming cost V 2 bases and J 3 bases, with 12 bases left between them. In germline, CDR1 is MDHEN, CDR2 SYDVKM. The CDR3 DNA follows: TGTGCCAGCAGTTTACTCGGAGGGGGAACAGATACGCAGTATTTT. Amino acids: CASSLLGGGTDTQYF.

This chain uses TRBV18 with TRBJ1-1; 11 bases map to TRBD1. Per germline, CDR1 KGHSH and CDR2 LQKENI. This CDR3 contains 14 residues. With 5 bases clipped from V and 4 bases from J, the junction kept 3 bases outside the gene matches. DNA of the CDR3: TGTGCCAGCTCATCCGGGACAGGGGGCACTGAAGCTTTCTTT. As protein: CASSSGTGGTEAFF.

This chain links TRBV5-1 with TRBJ2-3, with D possibly matching TRBD2 (6 bases). The CDR3 has 17 amino acids. The V end was cut by 3 bases, the J end by 1 base, with 18 bases between. Germline V CDR1 and CDR2: SGHRS, YFSETQ. DNA of the CDR3: TGCGCCAGCAGCTGGGAGAGCGGGTTGGAGGGCACAGATACGCAGTATTTT. Its protein product is CASSWESGLEGTDTQYF.

The gene calls are TRBV5-6 and TRBJ2-7, with D hard to call. Germline values: CDR1 SGHDT, CDR2 YYEEEE. V gave up 1 base and J gave up 0 bases, with 2 bases separating them. The CDR3 runs 12 residues. As DNA, the CDR3 is TGTGCCAGCAGCTTGTCCTCCTACGAGCAGTACTTC. Its protein product is CASSLSSYEQYF.

The chain couples TRBV7-3 to TRBJ2-7; D perhaps matches TRBD2 (6 bases). Trimming pared 2 bases from V and 9 bases from J, leaving 17 bases between. This CDR3 contains 14 residues. The germline V gene has CDR1 SGHTA and CDR2 FQGTGA. The CDR3 DNA sequence: TGTGCCAGCAGCTTAGGGTTCGGGAGCCCGTGGCAGTACTTC. Translation: CASSLGFGSPWQYF.

The V call is TRBV25-1, the J call TRBJ2-5; 7 nucleotides align to TRBD1. The CDR3 covers 14 residues. CDR1 is MGHDK, CDR2 SYGVNS, per germline. V gave up 3 bases and J gave up 5 bases; unmatched junction bases: 6. The CDR3 protein is CASSETGRGETQYF. The CDR3 bases are TGTGCCAGCAGTGAGACAGGGCGCGGGGAGACCCAGTACTTC.

The chain links TRBV7-2 to TRBJ2-7; 7 bases match TRBD1. Germline-derived CDR1 and CDR2 are SGHTA and FQGNSA. The CDR3 is 16 residues long. V shed 5 bases and J 0 bases; nucleotides not matched to a gene: 10. This chain's CDR3 is CASSLKTGMSSYEQYF. CDR3 nucleotides: TGTGCCAGCAGCCTGAAGACAGGGATGAGCTCCTACGAGCAGTACTTC.

The chain joins TRBV30 to TRBJ1-2; 7 bases map to TRBD1. The germline V gene has CDR1 GTSNPN and CDR2 SVGIG (reference sequence). Trimming at V came to 2 bases and at J to 11 bases, leaving 11 bases not matched to a gene. The CDR3 runs 13 residues. The CDR3 region is CAWSIGQETSYTF. The CDR3 region has the DNA TGTGCCTGGAGTATCGGACAGGAAACTTCTTACACCTTC.

V usage is TRBV28 and J usage is TRBJ2-5; D unresolved. Germline V gene sequence: CDR1 MDHEN, CDR2 SYDVKM. This CDR3 has 15 amino acids. V lost 4 bases to trimming and J lost 1 base, with 13 bases between them. The CDR3 spells CASSSPGSLQETQYF. The CDR3 DNA sequence: TGTGCCAGCAGTTCCCCCGGATCCCTCCAAGAGACCCAGTACTTC.

This chain links TRBV7-6 with TRBJ1-6, with TRBD1 identical over 9 bases. The ends lost 4 bases at V and 7 bases at J; junction bases unmatched: 2. CDR3 length: 14 residues. Germline CDR1 and CDR2: SGHVS and FNYEAQ. CDR3 DNA: TGTGCCAGCAGCTCGGACAGGGGAAATTCACCCCTCCACTTT. It encodes CASSSDRGNSPLHF.

V and J are TRBV11-1 and TRBJ2-2, with 9 positions matching TRBD2. Germline CDR1 is SGHAT and CDR2 is FQDESV (reference sequence). The CDR3 runs to 17 residues. V lost 5 bases and J lost 2; bases outside the gene matches: 9. CDR3 in DNA: TGTGCCAGCAGCACTCCTCTTAGCGGGAGAAACACCGGGGAGCTGTTTTTT. As protein: CASSTPLSGRNTGELFF. Looking up the rest from reference TRBV11-1 and TRBJ2-2 gives the full variable domain: EAEVAQSPRYKITEKSQAVAFWCDPISGHATLYWYRQILGQGPELLVQFQDESVVDDSQLPKDRFSAERLKGVDSTLKIQPAELGDSAMYLCASSTPLSGRNTGELFFGEGSRLTVL.

In regard to this clone: The identical CDR3 is also encoded by other nucleotide sequences in the sample. This rearrangement joins TRBV5-1 to TRBJ2-1; 8 bases agree with TRBD2. V was pared by 3 bases and J by 2 bases, with 4 bases of the junction left unmatched. Per the germline V gene, CDR1 is SGHRS and CDR2 is YFSETQ. The CDR3 sequence is 15 residues long. DNA of the CDR3: TGCGCCAGCAGCTCCTCCGGGGGGGCCTACAATGAGCAGTTCTTC. This encodes CASSSSGGAYNEQFF.

The gene calls are TRBV7-9 and TRBJ2-1; TRBD2 matches 11 bases. The CDR3 extends over 17 amino acids. Germline loops: CDR1 SEHNR, CDR2 FQNEAQ (reference sequence). V lost 1 base and J lost 4; bases outside the gene matches: 6. CDR3 loop: CASSLGDRLAGYNEQFF. Written as DNA, the CDR3 is TGTGCCAGCAGCTTAGGAGATCGACTAGCGGGGTACAATGAGCAGTTCTTC.

This chain joins TRBV7-3 and TRBJ2-1; 13 bases line up with TRBD2. V dropped 5 bases and J dropped 5; count of bases not matched to a gene: 24. Germline V CDR1 and CDR2: SGHTA, FQGTGA. CDR3 size: 22 residues. CDR3 bases: TGTGCCAGCAGCCCCCGAAGCCCCCCGGGGACAGCCGGACTAGCGGGAGACAATGAGCAGTTCTTC. Residues: CASSPRSPPGTAGLAGDNEQFF.

The J gene is TRBJ2-1, the V gene TRBV7-8; D remains ambiguous. Germline values: CDR1 SGHVS, CDR2 FQNEAQ. V was cut by 6 bases and J by 0 bases, with 9 bases left in between. The CDR3 runs 14 residues. CDR3 protein: CASRSHSSYNEQFF. CDR3 bases: TGTGCCAGCAGATCACATAGCTCCTACAATGAGCAGTTCTTC.

V is TRBV7-3 and J is TRBJ2-2; D not certain. Trimming cost V 0 bases and J 5 bases, with 4 bases left between them. Per germline, CDR1 SGHTA and CDR2 FQGTGA. This CDR3 has 13 residues. The CDR3 DNA follows: TGTGCCAGCAGCTTAACGAGGACCGGGGAGCTGTTTTTT. It specifies CASSLTRTGELFF. The complete variable domain, with remaining parts taken from reference TRBV7-3 and TRBJ2-2, reads GAGVSQTPSNKVTEKGKYVELRCDPISGHTALYWYRQSLGQGPEFLIYFQGTGAADDSGLPNDRFFAVRPEGSVSTLKIQRTERGDSAVYLCASSLTRTGELFFGEGSRLTVL.

The chain links TRBV5-4 to TRBJ2-2; TRBD1 is a possible D gene (6 bases). Trimming shortened V by 0 bases and J by 7 bases, and 13 bases separated the two germline ends. This CDR3 has 15 amino acids. CDR1 is SGHNT, CDR2 YYREEE, per germline (reference sequence). CDR3 DNA: TGTGCCAGCAGCTTGGGGGGGCGCGAGGTCGGGGAGCTGTTTTTT. It specifies CASSLGGREVGELFF.

The rearrangement uses TRBV27 and TRBJ2-3, with a possible D match to TRBD2 (6 bases). The CDR3 extends over 15 amino acids. Germline V CDR1 and CDR2: MNHEY, SMNVEV (reference sequence). V was cut by 3 bases and J by 0 bases, with 10 bases left in between. CDR3 nucleotide sequence: TGTGCCAGCAGTTTGACGGGACTTAGCACAGATACGCAGTATTTT. Protein sequence: CASSLTGLSTDTQYF.

The rearrangement joins TRBV27 to TRBJ2-7; the D is unclear. Looked up from germline, CDR1 is MNHEY and CDR2 is SMNVEV (reference sequence). CDR3 length: 13 amino acids. Trimming pared 2 bases from V and 3 bases from J, leaving 8 bases between. CDR3 loop: CASSLTAFYEQYF. CDR3 in DNA: TGTGCCAGCAGTTTAACGGCCTTCTACGAGCAGTACTTC.

The V gene is TRBV6-9, the J gene TRBJ1-1; TRBD1 matches 10 bases. Per the germline V gene, CDR1 is MNHGY and CDR2 is SVAAGI. The CDR3 has 15 amino acids. V shed 3 bases and J 2 bases; nucleotides not matched to a gene: 3. The DNA for the CDR3 is TGTGCCAGCAGTTACTGGGACAGGGGAAACACTGAAGCTTTCTTT. Translating it yields CASSYWDRGNTEAFF.

This rearrangement joins TRBV13 to TRBJ2-5; unclear D gene. The CDR3 sequence is 15 residues long. V lost 1 base and J 1 base, leaving 10 bases between the germline ends. CDR1 and CDR2 from the germline V gene are PRHDT and FYEKMQ (reference sequence). The CDR3 DNA reads as TGTGCCAGCAGCTTAGTTCAGGATATCCAAGAGACCCAGTACTTC. This sequence encodes CASSLVQDIQETQYF.

CDR3 region: CASSTGTLSSYEQYF. CDR3 nucleotides: TGTGCCAGCAGCACCGGGACGCTAAGCTCCTACGAGCAGTACTTC. The chain combines TRBV9 with TRBJ2-7; D might be TRBD1 or TRBD2, each matching 5 bases. The CDR3 totals 15 residues. Trimming cost V 4 bases and J 0 bases, with 14 bases left between them. Germline assignment: CDR1 SGDLS and CDR2 YYNGEE. Variable domain in full (rest from reference TRBV9 and TRBJ2-7): DSGVTQTPKHLITATGQRVTLRCSPRSGDLSVYWYQQSLDQGLQFLIQYYNGEERAKGNILERFSAQQFPDLHSELNLSSLELGDSALYFCASSTGTLSSYEQYFGPGTRLTVT.